One sample yielded the 28 T cell receptor beta chains listed below, sequenced in a study of early T cells in non-severe SARS-CoV-2 infection. TCRdb reanalysed the 5' RACE reads using MiXCR and keeps one entry per CDR3 protein. The table has 55,000 to 85,000 distinct CDR3 sequences, roughly an eighth seen once; the top ten hold about an eighth. What was sequenced was whole blood. Receptors were obtained from an adult who was a healthcare worker with PCR-confirmed SARS-CoV-2 infection or an uninfected control (not recorded which).

The V and J genes are TRBV4-1 and TRBJ2-2, with 8 nucleotides matching TRBD1. The CDR3 covers 15 residues. V lost 1 base and J lost 4; bases outside the gene matches: 2. Germline loops: CDR1 MGHRA, CDR2 YSYEKL. Written as DNA, the CDR3 is TGCGCCAGCAGCCAAGGTCAGGGGGCCACCGGGGAGCTGTTTTTT. Translating it yields CASSQGQGATGELFF.

This clonotype was counted many times. The CDR3: CSVGGAGTWDTQYF. The CDR3 nucleotides are TGCAGCGTTGGTGGAGCGGGGACATGGGATACGCAGTATTTT. The chain employs TRBV29-1 and TRBJ2-3; TRBD2 is a possible D gene (7 bases). CDR1 is SQVTM, CDR2 ANQGSEA, per germline. Trimming left V 4 bases short and J 6 bases short, with 17 bases between. There are 14 residues in the CDR3.

This clonotype has a handful of counts. The chain is built from TRBV18 and TRBJ2-1; D is perhaps TRBD1 or TRBD2 (5 bases each). Germline V CDR1 and CDR2: KGHSH, LQKENI. The CDR3 covers 15 residues. With 3 bases removed from V and 7 bases from J, the gap between germline ends came to 16 bases. DNA for the CDR3: TGTGCCAGCTCACCCTCCGGGACGCGTACTAATGAGCAGTTCTTC. Its protein product is CASSPSGTRTNEQFF.

J is TRBJ2-7 and V is TRBV28, with a possible D match to TRBD2 (7 bases). Trimming cost V 2 bases and J 7 bases, with 15 bases left between them. Per the germline V gene, CDR1 is MDHEN and CDR2 is SYDVKM. CDR3 length equals 14 residues. DNA of the CDR3: TGTGCCAGCAGTTTAGGGGGGGCCCGTTGGGAGCAGTACTTC. Translated: CASSLGGARWEQYF. The full variable domain, in which reference TRBV28 and TRBJ2-7 provide the parts outside the CDR3, is DVKVTQSSRYLVKRTGEKVFLECVQDMDHENMFWYRQDPGLGLRLIYFSYDVKMKEKGDIPEGYSVSREKKERFSLILESASTNQTSMYLCASSLGGARWEQYFGPGTRLTVT.

This clonotype was counted between two and nine times. The chain uses TRBV10-3 and TRBJ2-1; D unclear. Germline CDR1 and CDR2: ENHRY and SYGVKD. The V and J ends lost 3 bases and 10 bases respectively, with 7 bases between them. This CDR3 is built from 11 residues. The CDR3 sequence: CAISELGEQFF. CDR3 bases: TGTGCCATCAGTGAATTGGGGGAGCAGTTCTTC.

This clonotype was observed once. The chain has TRBV20-1 and TRBJ2-2, with D tentatively TRBD1 (6 bases). The ends were cut back, 6 bases at V and 3 bases at J, with 11 bases in the middle. Looked up from germline, CDR1 is DFQATT and CDR2 is SNEGSKA (reference sequence). The CDR3 loop spans 13 amino acids. CDR3 bases: TGCAGTGCCCAGGGGCGATACACCGGGGAGCTGTTTTTT. Translated, it gives CSAQGRYTGELFF.

This chain uses TRBV7-2 with TRBJ2-3; 13 bases are a match to TRBD2. CDR1 and CDR2 from the germline V gene are SGHTA and FQGNSA. This CDR3 has 17 amino acids. The V and J ends lost 4 bases and 1 base, in that order; junction bases with no gene match: 5. The CDR3 bases are TGTGCCAGCAGCTGGGGACTAGCGGGGACTGGCACAGATACGCAGTATTTT. Its translation: CASSWGLAGTGTDTQYF.

This clonotype was picked up many times. CDR3 region: CSAWWTDTQYF. The DNA for the CDR3 is TGCAGTGCTTGGTGGACAGATACGCAGTATTTT. J is TRBJ2-3 and V is TRBV20-1; D ambiguous. CDR3 size: 11 residues. The germline V gene has CDR1 DFQATT and CDR2 SNEGSKA (reference sequence). V was clipped by 5 bases and J by 3 bases, with 6 bases between them.

This chain joins TRBV5-6 and TRBJ1-1; D is ambiguous. There are 15 residues in the CDR3. Germline V gene data show CDR1 as SGHDT and CDR2 as YYEEEE. V lost 4 bases and J lost 3, with 16 bases in between. The DNA of the CDR3 is TGTGCCAGCAGCCTTGCCGGGAGGTGGGACACTGAAGCTTTCTTT. Protein product: CASSLAGRWDTEAFF.

Ten or more counts support this clonotype. This chain uses TRBV10-3 with TRBJ2-7; tentative D call: TRBD1 (6 bases). The CDR3 contains 17 residues. The V gene's germline CDR1 is ENHRY and CDR2 SYGVKD. V lost 6 bases, J lost 3 bases, and 24 bases lay in between. The CDR3 sequence is CAIRRADGQSPNYEQYF. In DNA form, the CDR3 reads TGTGCCATCAGGAGAGCCGACGGACAGAGCCCAAACTACGAGCAGTACTTC.

The chain recombines TRBV13 with TRBJ1-2; tentative D call: TRBD1 (5 bases). This CDR3 is built from 14 residues. Germline loops: CDR1 PRHDT, CDR2 FYEKMQ (reference sequence). Trimming stripped 4 bases from V and 1 base from J, with 10 bases between. The CDR3 nucleotides read TGTGCCAGCAGCTCAGGGACGGATAACTATGGCTACACCTTC. It yields the protein CASSSGTDNYGYTF.

This clonotype was seen more than once but under ten times. The genes are TRBV12-3 or TRBV12-4 and TRBJ1-4; unclear D gene. The V end lost 7 bases, the J end lost 6 bases, and 12 bases lay between the germline ends. CDR3 length equals 13 residues. CDR3: CASKMRMDEKLFF. In nucleotides, the CDR3 is TGTGCCAGCAAAATGAGGATGGATGAAAAACTGTTTTTT.

This clonotype was seen once. The rearrangement uses TRBV3-1 and TRBJ1-1; TRBD1 matches at 9 bases. The germline V gene encodes CDR1 LGHDT and CDR2 YNNKEL (reference sequence). V trimming: 2 bases; J trimming: 1 base; junction bases outside the gene matches: 8. The CDR3 length is 17 residues. CDR3 DNA sequence: TGTGCCAGCAGCCAAATCGGGACAGGGCTGACGAACACTGAAGCTTTCTTT. Translation: CASSQIGTGLTNTEAFF. Variable domain in full (rest from reference TRBV3-1 and TRBJ1-1): DTAVSQTPKYLVTQMGNDKSIKCEQNLGHDTMYWYKQDSKKFLKIMFSYNNKELIINETVPNRFSPKSPDKAHLNLHINSLELGDSAVYFCASSQIGTGLTNTEAFFGQGTRLTVV.

The rearrangement uses TRBV7-3 and TRBJ1-6, with 7 positions matching TRBD1. The junction had 4 bases not matched to a gene; V was cut back by 5 bases and J by 0 bases. The V gene's germline CDR1 is SGHTA and CDR2 FQGTGA. This CDR3 comprises 16 residues. For the CDR3, the DNA is TGTGCCAGCAGCGAAACAGGGGACTCCTATAATTCACCCCTCCACTTT. It translates to CASSETGDSYNSPLHF.

This clonotype was recorded at least ten times. This chain connects TRBV20-1 to TRBJ1-1; D is perhaps TRBD1 (5 bases). Germline V gene data show CDR1 as DFQATT and CDR2 as SNEGSKA (reference sequence). V shed 4 bases and J shed 1 base, with 25 bases lying between them. There are 18 residues in the CDR3. The CDR3 here is CSATKYLPGRYQNTEAFF. CDR3 nucleotide sequence: TGCAGTGCTACCAAGTATCTCCCGGGACGCTACCAGAACACTGAAGCTTTCTTT.

This clonotype was found a few times. The J gene is TRBJ2-1, the V gene TRBV12-5; TRBD2 aligns across 11 bases. Trimming took 2 bases from V and 8 from J; bases not matched to a gene: 11. CDR1 is LGHNT, CDR2 FRNRAP, per germline. The CDR3 is 17 amino acids. CDR3 amino acids: CASGLFTSGGPGDEQFF. DNA of the CDR3: TGTGCTAGTGGTTTGTTTACTAGCGGGGGCCCCGGGGATGAGCAGTTCTTC.

CDR3 loop: CASSPLTYYNEQFF. CDR3 nucleotide sequence: TGTGCCAGCAGCCCTTTAACTTATTACAATGAGCAGTTCTTC. The genes are TRBV11-2 and TRBJ2-1; D is ambiguous. The ends were cut back, 5 bases at V and 4 bases at J, with 12 bases in the middle. Germline V CDR1 and CDR2: SGHAT, FQNNGV. The CDR3 has 14 residues.

This clonotype was found many times. This chain links TRBV29-1 with TRBJ2-1, with 9 bases matching TRBD2. Germline CDR1 and CDR2: SQVTM and ANQGSEA. The CDR3 is 13 amino acids. Trimming took 8 bases from V and 5 from J; bases not matched to a gene: 7. The CDR3 DNA reads TGCAGCATCCGACTAGCGGAGCACAATGAGCAGTTCTTC. Its protein is CSIRLAEHNEQFF.

As to this clonotype: This may arise from a read error, as a much more abundant clone is one base away. This chain joins TRBV7-7 and TRBJ2-5; D is ambiguous. Germline V gives CDR1 SSHAT, CDR2 FNYEAQ (reference sequence). The CDR3 has 13 residues. The CDR3 DNA reads as TGTGTCAGCAGCCCACACGGCCAAGAGACCCAGTACTTC. Translation: CVSSPHGQETQYF.

This clonotype appeared a few times. The chain joins TRBV3-1 to TRBJ1-1; unclear D gene. CDR1 and CDR2 from the germline V gene are LGHDT and YNNKEL (reference sequence). V shed 1 base and J shed 1 base, with 7 bases lying between them. CDR3 length: 14 amino acids. The CDR3 spells CASSQGVSNTEAFF. The CDR3 nucleotides are TGTGCCAGCAGCCAAGGGGTTTCGAACACTGAAGCTTTCTTT.

This clonotype has just a few counts. V usage is TRBV28 and J usage is TRBJ1-5; maybe TRBD1 (5 bases). The germline V and J ends were trimmed by 7 bases and 9 bases, with 16 bases remaining between them. CDR3 length: 13 residues. Germline assignment: CDR1 MDHEN and CDR2 SYDVKM. CDR3 sequence (DNA): TGTGCCAGCAACATCGACAGAACCCGGCCCCAGCATTTT. It yields the protein CASNIDRTRPQHF.

This clonotype is termed medium-sized. The V gene is TRBV29-1, the J gene TRBJ1-1; D ambiguous. V lost 6 bases, J lost 1 base, and 9 bases lay in between. Germline CDR1 is SQVTM and CDR2 is ANQGSEA. The CDR3 covers 12 residues. The CDR3 coding sequence is TGCAGCGTCCCCGGCCCGAACACTGAAGCTTTCTTT. Its protein is CSVPGPNTEAFF.

This clonotype occurred a few times. This rearrangement joins TRBV28 to TRBJ1-2, with D unresolved. Trimming pared 6 bases from V and 1 base from J, leaving 3 bases between. Germline values: CDR1 MDHEN, CDR2 SYDVKM. The CDR3 extends over 11 amino acids. This chain's CDR3 is CASRNNYGYTF. Written as DNA, the CDR3 is TGTGCCAGCAGGAATAACTATGGCTACACCTTC.

V is TRBV28 and J is TRBJ1-2; 7 nucleotides line up with TRBD1. V lost 5 bases to trimming and J lost 4 bases; unmatched junction nucleotides: 4. Germline-derived CDR1 and CDR2 are MDHEN and SYDVKM. The CDR3 runs to 13 residues. In nucleotides, the CDR3 is TGTGCCAGCAGTACCGGGACAGTCTATGGCTACACCTTC. Translation: CASSTGTVYGYTF.

The gene calls are TRBV28 and TRBJ2-1; a weak D match, TRBD2 (7 bases). With 3 bases removed from V and 5 bases from J, the gap between germline ends came to 14 bases. The CDR3 contains 15 residues. Germline lookup yields CDR1 MDHEN and CDR2 SYDVKM. Here the CDR3 reads CASSLRGGPNNEQFF. DNA of the CDR3: TGTGCCAGCAGTTTGAGGGGGGGGCCCAACAATGAGCAGTTCTTC.

This clonotype has just a few counts. The V gene is TRBV27, the J gene TRBJ1-4; D is uncertain. Germline V gene data show CDR1 as MNHEY and CDR2 as SMNVEV (reference sequence). The V end was cut by 5 bases, the J end by 0 bases, with 4 bases between. CDR3 size: 13 residues. This CDR3 reads CASSRATNEKLFF. The CDR3, as DNA: TGTGCCAGCAGTCGGGCAACTAATGAAAAACTGTTTTTT.

A single count supports this clonotype. The chain couples TRBV21-1 to TRBJ2-3; the table's TRBD1 call for D was not verified on the DNA. TRBV21-1 is an annotated pseudogene. CDR3 length: 18 residues. CDR3 nucleotides: TGTGCCAGCAGCAAAAAAGATCCCCGGACGAGTGAGGAGGATACGCAGTATTTT. Protein product: CASSKKDPRTSEEDTQYF.

The chain uses TRBV6-1 and TRBJ2-7; no clear D. Looked up from germline, CDR1 is MNHNS and CDR2 is SASEGT. CDR3 length equals 13 residues. Trimming left V 1 base short and J 7 bases short, with 11 bases between. The CDR3 DNA reads TGTGCCAGCAGTGAAGGTATGGGCCGTGAGCAGTACTTC. It is translated as CASSEGMGREQYF.